A single sample gave rise to the 9 T cell receptor beta chains below, sequenced in a study of OX40 agonist ivuxolimab in advanced cancers. Profiled with immunoSEQ multiplex PCR; TCRdb holds only in-frame clones, not every one. The sample gives tens of thousands of clones, 70% to 90% of which show up once; more than 3% is in the top ten. Sequencing used CD4+ or CD8+ T cells sorted from blood, obtained in a trial of the OX40 agonist ivuxolimab. These receptors all stem from an adult with an advanced solid tumor such as melanoma, head and neck, liver or kidney cancer.

The chain joins TRBV2 to TRBJ2-3, with D perhaps given as TRBD1 or TRBD2 (5 bases each). Trimming cost V 7 bases and J 6 bases, with 14 bases left between them. The germline V gene has CDR1 SNHLY and CDR2 FYNNEI. CDR3 length: 13 amino acids. This CDR3 reads CASTGASWDTQYF. The CDR3 DNA reads as TGTGCCAGCACCGGGGCTAGTTGGGATACGCAGTATTTT.

V and J are TRBV30 and TRBJ2-1, with D possibly matching TRBD2 (6 bases). V was trimmed by 7 bases and J by 6 bases, leaving 13 bases between them. Germline lookup yields CDR1 GTSNPN and CDR2 SVGIG (reference sequence). CDR3 length equals 12 residues. CDR3 sequence: CAFTRDFNEQFF. The CDR3 DNA reads TGTGCCTTCACCCGGGACTTCAATGAGCAGTTCTTC.

This clone is a singleton in its sample. The chain employs TRBV28 and TRBJ1-1; D not certain. The CDR3 is 11 amino acids. Trimming removed 4 bases at V and 5 bases at J, with 5 bases between. The germline V gene encodes CDR1 MDHEN and CDR2 SYDVKM. The CDR3 is CASSSGTEAFF. In DNA, the CDR3 is TGTGCCAGCAGTTCTGGTACTGAAGCTTTCTTT.

The chain recombines TRBV6-5 with TRBJ2-7; no reliable D call. This CDR3 has 11 amino acids. Trimming removed 1 base at V and 6 bases at J, with 4 bases between. Germline CDR1 is MNHEY and CDR2 is SVGAGI. CDR3 DNA: TGTGCCAGCAGTTACTGGGGCGAGCAGTACTTC. Amino acid sequence: CASSYWGEQYF.

This clone was recorded once. J is TRBJ2-1 and V is TRBV9, with a weak D call TRBD1 (6 bases). CDR1 SGDLS and CDR2 YYNGEE come from the germline V gene. The germline V and J ends were trimmed by 0 bases and 4 bases, with 11 bases remaining between them. This CDR3 contains 15 residues. CDR3 in amino acids: CASSVGLQGYNEQFF. The DNA for the CDR3 is TGTGCCAGCAGCGTAGGTTTACAGGGATACAATGAGCAGTTCTTC.

J is TRBJ2-1 and V is TRBV7-9; 8 bases agree with TRBD1. V was pared by 5 bases and J by 15 bases, with 9 bases of the junction left unmatched. CDR1 and CDR2 from the germline V gene are SEHNR and FQNEAQ (reference sequence). The CDR3 covers 12 residues. CDR3 sequence reads: CASSEGWDRPFF. CDR3 coding DNA: TGTGCCAGCAGCGAAGGCTGGGACAGGCCGTTCTTC.

The chain recombines TRBV7-9 with TRBJ1-2; no reliable D call. Germline loops: CDR1 SEHNR, CDR2 FQNEAQ (reference sequence). With 1 base removed from V and 2 bases from J, the gap between germline ends came to 14 bases. The CDR3 spans 16 residues. Here the CDR3 DNA reads TGTGCCAGCAGCTTAGGTGGGTTAACAGTGAACTATGGCTACACCTTC. Encoded protein: CASSLGGLTVNYGYTF.

The chain carries TRBV9 and TRBJ2-1; 8 bases line up with TRBD1. Germline CDR1 is SGDLS and CDR2 is YYNGEE. The CDR3 consists of 14 residues. The ends lost 4 bases at V and 9 bases at J; junction bases unmatched: 9. The CDR3 nucleotides read TGTGCCAGCAGCCTCCGGACAGGGAGTAGTGAGCAGTTCTTC. It is translated as CASSLRTGSSEQFF. Supplemented by reference TRBV9 and TRBJ2-1, the full variable domain reads DSGVTQTPKHLITATGQRVTLRCSPRSGDLSVYWYQQSLDQGLQFLIQYYNGEERAKGNILERFSAQQFPDLHSELNLSSLELGDSALYFCASSLRTGSSEQFFGPGTRLTVL.

The genes are TRBV11-2 and TRBJ2-3; tentatively, D is TRBD1 (7 bases). The germline V gene has CDR1 SGHAT and CDR2 FQNNGV. Trimming took off 5 bases at V and 5 bases at J, with 20 bases between the two ends. The CDR3 spans 16 residues. CDR3 coding DNA: TGTGCCAGCAGCCGCTACAACCAGCAGGGGGGAGATACGCAGTATTTT. This translates into CASSRYNQQGGDTQYF.